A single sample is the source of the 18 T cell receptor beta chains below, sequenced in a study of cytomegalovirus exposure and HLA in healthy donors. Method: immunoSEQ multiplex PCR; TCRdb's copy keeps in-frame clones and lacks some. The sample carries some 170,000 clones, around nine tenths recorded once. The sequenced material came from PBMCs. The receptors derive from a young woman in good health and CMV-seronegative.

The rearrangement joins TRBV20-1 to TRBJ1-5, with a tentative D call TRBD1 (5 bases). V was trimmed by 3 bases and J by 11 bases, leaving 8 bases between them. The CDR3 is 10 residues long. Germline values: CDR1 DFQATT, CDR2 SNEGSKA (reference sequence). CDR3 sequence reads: CSASAGAQHF. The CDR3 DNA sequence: TGCAGTGCTAGTGCGGGGGCCCAGCATTTT.

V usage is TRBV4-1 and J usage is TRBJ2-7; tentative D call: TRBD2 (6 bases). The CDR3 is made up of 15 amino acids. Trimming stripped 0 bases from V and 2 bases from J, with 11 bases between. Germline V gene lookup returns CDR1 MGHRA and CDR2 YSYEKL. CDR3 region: CASSQEGGRPYEQYF. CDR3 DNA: TGCGCCAGCAGCCAAGAAGGAGGGAGACCCTACGAGCAGTACTTC.

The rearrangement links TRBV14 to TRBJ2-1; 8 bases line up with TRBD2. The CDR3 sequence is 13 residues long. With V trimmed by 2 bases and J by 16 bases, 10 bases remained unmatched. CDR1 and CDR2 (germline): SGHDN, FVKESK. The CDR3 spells CASSQRGAGGGFF. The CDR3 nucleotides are TGTGCCAGCAGCCAACGAGGGGCGGGGGGCGGATTCTTC.

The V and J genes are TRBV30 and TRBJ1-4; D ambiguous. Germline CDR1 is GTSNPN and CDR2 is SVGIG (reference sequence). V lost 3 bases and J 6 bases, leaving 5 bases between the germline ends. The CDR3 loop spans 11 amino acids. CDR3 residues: CAWSLDEKLFF. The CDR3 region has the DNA TGTGCCTGGAGCTTAGATGAAAAACTGTTTTTT.

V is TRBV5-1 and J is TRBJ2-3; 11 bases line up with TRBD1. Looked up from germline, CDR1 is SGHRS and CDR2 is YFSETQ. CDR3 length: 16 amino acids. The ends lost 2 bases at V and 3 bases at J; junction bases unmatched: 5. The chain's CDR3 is CASSFDGTGGTDTQYF. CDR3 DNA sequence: TGCGCCAGCAGCTTCGACGGGACAGGGGGGACAGATACGCAGTATTTT.

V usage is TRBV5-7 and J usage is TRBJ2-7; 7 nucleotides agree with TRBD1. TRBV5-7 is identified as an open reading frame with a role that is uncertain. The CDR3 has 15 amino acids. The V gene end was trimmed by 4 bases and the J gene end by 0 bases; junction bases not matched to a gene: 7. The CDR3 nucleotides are TGTGCCAGCAGCCCTGGACAGGCCATCTCCTACGAGCAGTACTTC. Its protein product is CASSPGQAISYEQYF.

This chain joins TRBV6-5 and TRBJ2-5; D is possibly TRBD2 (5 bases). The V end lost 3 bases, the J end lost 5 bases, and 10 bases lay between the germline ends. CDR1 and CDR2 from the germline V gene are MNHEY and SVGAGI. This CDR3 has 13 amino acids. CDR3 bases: TGTGCCAGCAGTTATAGGTCGGGGGAGACCCAGTACTTC. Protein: CASSYRSGETQYF.

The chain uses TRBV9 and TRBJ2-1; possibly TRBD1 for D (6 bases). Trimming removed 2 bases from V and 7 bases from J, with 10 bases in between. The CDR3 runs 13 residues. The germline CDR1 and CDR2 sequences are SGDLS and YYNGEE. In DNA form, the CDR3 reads TGTGCCAGCAGCGTTGGGGGCCGGAATGAGCAGTTCTTC. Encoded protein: CASSVGGRNEQFF.

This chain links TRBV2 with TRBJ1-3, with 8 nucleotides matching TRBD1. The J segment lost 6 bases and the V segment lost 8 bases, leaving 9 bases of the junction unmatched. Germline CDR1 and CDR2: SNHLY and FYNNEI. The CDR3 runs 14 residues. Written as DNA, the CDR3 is TGTGCCAGCTTGACGAGACAGGGGTTAAACACCATATATTTT. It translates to CASLTRQGLNTIYF.

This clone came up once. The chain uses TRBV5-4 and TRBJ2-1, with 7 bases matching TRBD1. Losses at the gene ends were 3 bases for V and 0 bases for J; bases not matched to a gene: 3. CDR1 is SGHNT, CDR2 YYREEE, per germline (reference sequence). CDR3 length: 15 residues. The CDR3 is CASSSRGPSYNEQFF. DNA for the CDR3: TGTGCCAGCAGCTCAAGGGGGCCCTCCTACAATGAGCAGTTCTTC.

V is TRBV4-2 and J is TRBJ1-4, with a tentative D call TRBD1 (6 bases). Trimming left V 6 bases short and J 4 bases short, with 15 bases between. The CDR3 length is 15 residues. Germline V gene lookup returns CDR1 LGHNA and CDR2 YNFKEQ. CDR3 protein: CASRETRGDNEKLFF. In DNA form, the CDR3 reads TGTGCCAGCAGAGAGACCAGGGGAGATAATGAAAAACTGTTTTTT.

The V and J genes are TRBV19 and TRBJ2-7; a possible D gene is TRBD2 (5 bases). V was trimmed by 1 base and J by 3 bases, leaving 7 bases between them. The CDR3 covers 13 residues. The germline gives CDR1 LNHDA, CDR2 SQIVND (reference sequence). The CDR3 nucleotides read TGTGCCAGTAGTATAGGAGAGGGCTACGAGCAGTACTTC. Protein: CASSIGEGYEQYF.

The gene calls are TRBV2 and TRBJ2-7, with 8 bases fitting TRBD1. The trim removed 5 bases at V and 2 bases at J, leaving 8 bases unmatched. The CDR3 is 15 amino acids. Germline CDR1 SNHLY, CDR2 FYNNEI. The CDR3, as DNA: TGTGCCAGCAGTCCCGGGACAGGCGCGGCCTACGAGCAGTACTTC. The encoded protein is CASSPGTGAAYEQYF.

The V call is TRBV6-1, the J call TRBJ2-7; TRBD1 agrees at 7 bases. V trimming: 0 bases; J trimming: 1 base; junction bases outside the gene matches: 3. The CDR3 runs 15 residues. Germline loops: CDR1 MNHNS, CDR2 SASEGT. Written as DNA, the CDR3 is TGTGCCAGCAGTGAAGCCTGGGACAGTTCCTACGAGCAGTACTTC. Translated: CASSEAWDSSYEQYF.

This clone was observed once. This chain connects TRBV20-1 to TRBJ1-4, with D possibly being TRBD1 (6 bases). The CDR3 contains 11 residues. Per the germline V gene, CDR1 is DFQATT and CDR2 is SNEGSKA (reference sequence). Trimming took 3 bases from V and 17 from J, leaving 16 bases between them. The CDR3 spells CSASVRGHHFF. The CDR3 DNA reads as TGCAGTGCTAGTGTAAGGGGACACCATTTTTTT.

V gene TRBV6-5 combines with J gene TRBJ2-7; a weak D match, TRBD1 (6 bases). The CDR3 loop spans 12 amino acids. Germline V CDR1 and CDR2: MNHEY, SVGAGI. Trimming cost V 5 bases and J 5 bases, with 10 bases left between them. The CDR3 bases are TGTGCCAGCAGTCTAAGGGACAACGAGCAGTACTTC. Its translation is CASSLRDNEQYF.

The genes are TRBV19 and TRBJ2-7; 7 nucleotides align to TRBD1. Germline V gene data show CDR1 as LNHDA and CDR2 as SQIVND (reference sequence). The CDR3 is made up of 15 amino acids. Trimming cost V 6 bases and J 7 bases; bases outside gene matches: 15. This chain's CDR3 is CASRSVDRTGDEQYF. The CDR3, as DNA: TGTGCCAGTAGGAGTGTCGACCGGACAGGTGATGAGCAGTACTTC.

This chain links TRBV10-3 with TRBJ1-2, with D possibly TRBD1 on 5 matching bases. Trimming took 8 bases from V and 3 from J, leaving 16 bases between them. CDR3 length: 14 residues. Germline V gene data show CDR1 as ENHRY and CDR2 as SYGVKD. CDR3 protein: CAIRPGGWDYGYTF. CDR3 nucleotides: TGTGCCATCCGACCCGGGGGGTGGGACTATGGCTACACCTTC.